Listed below are T cell receptor beta chains from one sample, sequenced in a study of PD-1 blockade in classical Hodgkin lymphoma. The protocol was immunoSEQ multiplex PCR, while the TCRdb copy is restricted to in-frame clones and leaves out a portion. This sample carries 40,000 to 50,000 clones, more than 70% of them seen once, and the ten largest clones take roughly 13%. The specimen comprised peripheral blood mononuclear cells (PBMCs), sampled at baseline. These receptors were taken from a human donor with classical Hodgkin lymphoma. CDR3s include the opening cysteine and the closing phenylalanine or tryptophan. Each record gives: V gene, J gene, D gene, clone size, CDR3 DNA, CDR3 protein. The D gene is left open where the match is weak. Rows give clone size only sometimes, using once, few, many, or a class for an expanded clone.

TRBV6-1	TRBJ1-2	TRBD1	NA	TGTGCCAGCAGTGGCCTCTCGACAGGGCGGGCTAACTATGGCTACACCTTC	CASSGLSTGRANYGYTF
TRBV5-1	TRBJ1-1	TRBD1	NA	TGCGCCAGCAGCGTGACAGGGAGGGGTGGCACTGAAGCTTTCTTT	CASSVTGRGGTEAFF
TRBV19	TRBJ2-7	NA	few	TGTGCCAGTAGTATTGGTCTAGAAAGGGGCGAGCAGTACTTC	CASSIGLERGEQYF
TRBV6-5	TRBJ2-7	NA	NA	TGTGCCAGCAGGCCGACAGTAGCCAGGATCTACGAGCAGTACTTC	CASRPTVARIYEQYF
TRBV6-6	TRBJ1-2	NA	NA	TGTGCCAGCAGTCCGTCGAACTATGGCTACACCTTC	CASSPSNYGYTF
TRBV7-2	TRBJ1-2	NA	few	TGTGCCAGCAGGGTTTCCGGGACCGAGGTAGAAGGCTACACCTTC	CASRVSGTEVEGYTF
TRBV2	TRBJ2-7	NA	few	TGTGCCAGCAGTGATCAGGAGGGGGGGGGCCTCCTAACGCACGAGCAGTACTTC	CASSDQEGGGLLTHEQYF
TRBV2	TRBJ2-7	TRBD1	NA	TGTGCCAGCAGTTGGACAGGCCTGGTTTCCCACGAGCAGTACTTC	CASSWTGLVSHEQYF
TRBV5-4	TRBJ1-3	TRBD1	NA	TGTGCCAGCAGCCCAGGACAGGGAGTTGTAACTGGAAACACCATATATTTT	CASSPGQGVVTGNTIYF
TRBV4-1	TRBJ2-7	NA	NA	TGCGCCAGCAGCCCAGGGAGCGCCCTCGAGCAGTACTTC	CASSPGSALEQYF
TRBV7-2	TRBJ1-2	NA	NA	TGTGCCAGCAGCCCCCAGGGCGATTCGGGCTACACCTTC	CASSPQGDSGYTF
TRBV2	TRBJ2-5	NA	NA	TGTGCCAGCAGGGCCGGAACAGACGAAGAGACCCAGTACTTC	CASRAGTDEETQYF
TRBV5-1	TRBJ2-2	NA	NA	TGCGCCAGCAGCTTGGACAGCGGCAGGGGCACCGGGGAGCTGTTTTTT	CASSLDSGRGTGELFF
TRBV9	TRBJ2-3	NA	NA	TGTGCCAGCAGCCCCCCCTACAGCTGGGGCACAGATACGCAGTATTTT	CASSPPYSWGTDTQYF
TRBV11-2	TRBJ2-7	NA	once	TGTGCCAGCAGCTTAGAAGGAGTAGCATCTCACTACGAGCAGTACTTC	CASSLEGVASHYEQYF
TRBV6-6	TRBJ2-3	NA	NA	TGTGCCAGCAGCCACCAGAGCACGGATACGCAGTATTTT	CASSHQSTDTQYF
TRBV7-9	TRBJ1-4	NA	NA	TGTGCCAGCAGCTACATCGCAACTAATGAAAAACTGTTTTTT	CASSYIATNEKLFF
TRBV6-5	TRBJ2-3	NA	NA	TGTGCCAGCAGTTACTCGGGGAAGCTGAGCACAGATACGCAGTATTTT	CASSYSGKLSTDTQYF
TRBV6-5	TRBJ2-6	NA	NA	TGTGCCAGCCGGCGGCTCTCTGGGGCCAACGTCCTGACTTTC	CASRRLSGANVLTF
TRBV11-2	TRBJ2-5	NA	NA	TGTGCCAGCAGCTTAACGGGACCCCAAGAGACCCAGTACTTC	CASSLTGPQETQYF
TRBV30	TRBJ1-5	TRBD1	NA	TGTGCCTGGAGTAAACTTGGACAGGGGGCAGGGCAGCCCCAGCATTTT	CAWSKLGQGAGQPQHF
TRBV4-2	TRBJ1-2	TRBD1	NA	TGTGCCAGCAGCCAAGTTGGCGGACAGGGGACCGACGGCTACACCTTC	CASSQVGGQGTDGYTF